These 3 T cell receptor beta chains came from one sample sequenced in a study of shared clonotypes between healthy human individuals. The data were produced by immunoSEQ multiplex PCR, yet TCRdb's version contains in-frame clones alone and is incomplete. The sample shows about 1 million clones, about 77% of them seen only once. Material: memory CD4+ T cells sorted from blood. Subset specified: CD45RA-negative fraction. Receptor source: a young man in good health.

CDR3 in DNA: TGTGCCATCAGTGTGCTGGGGACAGGGGCCCTATACGAGCAGTACTTC. This translates into CAISVLGTGALYEQYF. The chain is built from TRBV10-3 and TRBJ2-7, with 10 bases fitting TRBD1. Germline V gives CDR1 ENHRY, CDR2 SYGVKD. V trimming: 4 bases; J trimming: 4 bases; junction bases outside the gene matches: 10. The CDR3 totals 16 residues.

The gene calls are TRBV18 and TRBJ2-7; D possibly corresponds to TRBD2 (5 bases). Germline CDR1 and CDR2: KGHSH and LQKENI. The V end was cut by 3 bases, the J end by 3 bases, with 9 bases between. The CDR3 totals 13 residues. CDR3 nucleotide sequence: TGTGCCAGCTCACCGGTCCGGGGCTACGAGCAGTACTTC. This gives the protein CASSPVRGYEQYF.

The V call is TRBV7-2, the J call TRBJ1-1, with TRBD1 as a possible D gene (5 bases). CDR1 and CDR2 (germline): SGHTA, FQGNSA. Trimming took 2 bases from V and 4 from J, leaving 11 bases between them. CDR3 length equals 14 residues. For the CDR3, the DNA is TGTGCCAGCAGCTTATGGTCAGGGCGCACTGAAGCTTTCTTT. Residues: CASSLWSGRTEAFF.